The clone carrying this TCR beta chain came up many times. Its antigen is currently unknown. The study excluded patients with uncontrolled infection, other autoimmune disease, pregnancy or lactation. Initially, at the first diagnosis of hyperthyroidism and before any ophthalmopathy symptoms, blood was sampled. This sample is drawn from a study of T cells in Graves' hyperthyroidism and ophthalmopathy. Whole-study findings and limits: For ophthalmopathy, model prediction preceded onset by a median around six months.

The source material, RNA transcripts, was used to amplify TCR beta CDR3 regions. Initially, a first-round RT-PCR of the TCR CDR3 employed the HTBI primer set. MiXCR, run by TCRdb on the multiplex PCR reads, gives a single entry per CDR3 protein. The sample holds roughly 300,000 distinct CDR3 sequences, around a quarter seen once. The CDR3 has 11 amino acids. Trimming shortened V by 6 bases and J by 2 bases, and 4 bases separated the two germline ends. This chain connects TRBV12-3 or TRBV12-4 to TRBJ2-5; no reliable D call. The sample taken for sequencing was blood. The receptor was derived from a man in his forties with Graves' hyperthyroidism that later progressed to Graves' ophthalmopathy. The CDR3 reads CASRVQETQYF. CDR3 in DNA: TGTGCCAGCAGGGTTCAAGAGACCCAGTACTTC.